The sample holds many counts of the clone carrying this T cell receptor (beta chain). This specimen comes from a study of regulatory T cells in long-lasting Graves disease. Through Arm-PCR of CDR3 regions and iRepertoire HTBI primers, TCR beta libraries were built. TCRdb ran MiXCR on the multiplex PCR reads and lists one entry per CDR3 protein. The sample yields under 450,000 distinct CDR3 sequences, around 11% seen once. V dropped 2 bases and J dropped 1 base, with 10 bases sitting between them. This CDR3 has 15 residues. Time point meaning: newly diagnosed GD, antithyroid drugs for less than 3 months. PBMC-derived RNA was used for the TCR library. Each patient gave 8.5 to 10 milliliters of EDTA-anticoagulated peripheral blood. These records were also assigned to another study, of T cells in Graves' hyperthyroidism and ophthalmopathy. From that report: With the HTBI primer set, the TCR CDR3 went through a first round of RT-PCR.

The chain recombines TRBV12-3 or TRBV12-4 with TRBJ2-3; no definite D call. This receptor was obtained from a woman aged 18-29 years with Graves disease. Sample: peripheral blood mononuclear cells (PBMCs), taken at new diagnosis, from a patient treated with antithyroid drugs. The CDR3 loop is CASSLIPSGTDTQYF. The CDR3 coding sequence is TGTGCCAGCAGTTTAATTCCTTCGGGCACAGATACGCAGTATTTT.